The present entry profiles one T cell receptor beta chain with its context. This sample was included in a study of blood T cell repertoires in COVID-19. TCRdb's table, derived via immunoSEQ multiplex PCR, lists solely in-frame clones and lacks some. Counted here are 150,000 or so clones, more than 75% occurring once; the ten biggest clones make up 6% to 8.5%. The study drew participants aged about 18 to 89 years from roughly 25 US areas. J gave up 5 bases and V 4 bases, and 6 bases lay outside the gene matches. The CDR3 totals 17 residues. CDR1 is LGHDT, CDR2 YNNKEL, per germline (reference sequence).

This clonotype was sampled from a woman in her forties or fifties who had recovered from COVID-19. The gene calls are TRBV3-1 (or the pseudogene TRBV3-2) and TRBJ2-2; 14 bases are shared with TRBD2. The sequenced sample consisted of PBMCs or T cells enriched from blood (not recorded which). CDR3 sequence: CASSPRLAGGRTGELFF. For the CDR3, the DNA is TGTGCCAGCAGCCCCAGACTAGCGGGGGGGCGGACCGGGGAGCTGTTTTTT.